This is a list of T cell receptor beta chains from one sample in a study of shared clonotypes between healthy human individuals. Measured with immunoSEQ multiplex PCR; TCRdb has only the in-frame clones, and not every one. The sample shows about 2.2 million clones, just over 90% of them seen only once. What was sequenced was naive CD8+ T cells from PBMCs. The origin of the receptors is a young man in good health. Some clones in this sample may be carry-over from other donors' samples. Each CDR3 is given with its conserved first and last residue. Each record gives: J gene, V gene, clone size, CDR3 protein. Expanded clones get a size class; other rows say once, few or many, or leave the size out.

>TRBJ1-1|TRBV27|-
CASSPGGATEAFF
>TRBJ2-5|TRBV5-4|-
CASSRYQRGKETQYF
>TRBJ2-7|TRBV21-1|-
CASSKRRRDTLYEQYF
>TRBJ2-2|TRBV7-9|once
CASSPTGGLNTGELFF
>TRBJ2-7|TRBV10-3|-
CAISEPIAGVREQYF
>TRBJ2-7|TRBV9|-
CASSEGSGSVPEQYF
>TRBJ1-5|TRBV4-3|-
CASSQAVVGSNQPQHF
>TRBJ1-1|TRBV14|-
CASSQDQGMNTEAFF
>TRBJ1-5|TRBV27|-
CASSLERSAQPQHF
>TRBJ1-1|TRBV7-9|-
CASSLQGVAEAFF
>TRBJ2-2|TRBV28|-
CASRWGTGELFF
>TRBJ2-1|TRBV5-1|-
CASSASGDAYNEQFF
>TRBJ2-2|TRBV7-9|few
CASGQGVNTGELFF
>TRBJ1-1|TRBV19|-
CASSIGTLFEAFF
>TRBJ2-5|TRBV10-3|once
CAIRPGLAGETQYF
>TRBJ2-1|TRBV29-1|-
CSVVGRVGGTYNEQFF
>TRBJ1-1|TRBV7-9|-
CASSFSEGSIEAFF
>TRBJ2-2|TRBV7-2|-
CASSLGLAGAPGELFF
>TRBJ1-1|TRBV19|-
CASARGYSEAFF
>TRBJ2-7|TRBV9|-
CASSSTGRESYEQYF
>TRBJ2-7|TRBV7-9|-
CASSFTRDRYEQYF
>TRBJ2-7|TRBV7-9|once
CASSQRPGNEQYF
>TRBJ2-7|TRBV28|-
CASSPLRTEYEQYF
>TRBJ2-7|TRBV27|-
CASSFQDRAYEQYF
>TRBJ2-2|TRBV28|-
CASSFTGFNTGELFF
>TRBJ1-1|TRBV30|-
CAWSVGKGNTEAFF
>TRBJ2-1|TRBV29-1|-
CSVEYVLRLAGDNEQFF
>TRBJ2-1|TRBV4-1|-
CASSQEASGSWNEQFF
>TRBJ2-3|TRBV29-1|-
CSAPTPFTDTQYF
>TRBJ2-3|TRBV14|-
CASSHTWTSGRVDTQYF